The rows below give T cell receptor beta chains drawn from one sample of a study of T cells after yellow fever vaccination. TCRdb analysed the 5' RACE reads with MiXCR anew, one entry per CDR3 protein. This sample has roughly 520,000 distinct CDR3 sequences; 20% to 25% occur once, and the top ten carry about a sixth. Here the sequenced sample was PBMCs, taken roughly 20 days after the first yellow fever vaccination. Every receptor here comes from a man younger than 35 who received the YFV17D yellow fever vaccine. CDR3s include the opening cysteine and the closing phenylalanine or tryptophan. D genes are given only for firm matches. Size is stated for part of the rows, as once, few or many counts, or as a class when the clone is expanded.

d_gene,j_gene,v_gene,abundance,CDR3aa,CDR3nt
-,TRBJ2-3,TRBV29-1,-,CSVESGEKDTQYF,TGCAGCGTTGAGTCGGGGGAGAAAGATACGCAGTATTTT
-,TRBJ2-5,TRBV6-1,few,CASSLGRGARYQETQYF,TGTGCCAGCAGTCTCGGTCGGGGAGCGCGGTACCAAGAGACCCAGTACTTC
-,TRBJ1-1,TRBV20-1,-,CSAYSGAYTEAFF,TGCAGTGCTTATTCCGGGGCCTACACTGAAGCTTTCTTT
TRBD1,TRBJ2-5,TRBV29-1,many,CSVEDPWGQGAWETQYF,TGCAGCGTTGAAGATCCATGGGGACAGGGGGCCTGGGAGACCCAGTACTTC
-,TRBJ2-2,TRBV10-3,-,CAISELGGNTGELFF,TGTGCCATCAGTGAATTGGGAGGGAACACCGGGGAGCTGTTTTTT
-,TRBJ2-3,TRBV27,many,CASSLFAMSGGSTDTQYF,TGTGCCAGCAGTTTATTTGCAATGTCGGGGGGCAGCACAGATACGCAGTATTTT
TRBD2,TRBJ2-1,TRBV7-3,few,CASSIQGGGAVGYNEQFF,TGTGCCAGCAGCATTCAGGGCGGGGGGGCCGTAGGATACAATGAGCAGTTCTTC
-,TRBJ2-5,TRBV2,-,CASSEVWRKETQYF,TGTGCCAGCAGTGAAGTGTGGCGGAAAGAGACCCAGTACTTC
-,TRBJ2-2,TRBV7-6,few,CASSFSGQRLSNTGELFF,TGTGCCAGCAGCTTTTCCGGACAGAGACTTTCGAACACCGGGGAGCTGTTTTTT
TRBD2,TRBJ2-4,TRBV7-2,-,CASSGGTSGWKNIQYF,TGTGCCAGCAGCGGCGGGACTAGCGGGTGGAAAAACATTCAGTACTTC
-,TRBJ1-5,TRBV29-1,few,CSVRDINQPQHF,TGCAGCGTAAGGGACATCAATCAGCCCCAGCATTTT
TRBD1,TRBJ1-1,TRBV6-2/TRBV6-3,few,CASTQQGTYTEAFF,TGTGCCAGCACCCAACAGGGGACGTACACTGAAGCTTTCTTT
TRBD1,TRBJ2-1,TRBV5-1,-,CASSTDRSNNEQFF,TGCGCCAGCAGCACGGACAGGAGCAACAATGAGCAGTTCTTC
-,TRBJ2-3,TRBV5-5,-,CASRPTPDTDTQYF,TGTGCCAGCAGACCCACTCCAGACACAGATACGCAGTATTTT
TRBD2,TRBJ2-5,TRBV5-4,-,CASSFLAGDQETQYF,TGTGCCAGCAGCTTTCTAGCGGGGGACCAAGAGACCCAGTACTTC
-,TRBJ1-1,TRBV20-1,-,CSARDRYDEAFF,TGCAGTGCTAGAGACAGATATGATGAAGCTTTCTTT
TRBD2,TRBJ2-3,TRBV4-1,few,CASSQGTSGGWSTDTQYF,TGCGCCAGCAGCCAAGGGACTAGCGGGGGCTGGAGCACAGATACGCAGTATTTT
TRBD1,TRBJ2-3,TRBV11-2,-,CASSLDRGYTDTQYF,TGTGCCAGCAGCCTAGACAGGGGTTACACAGATACGCAGTATTTT
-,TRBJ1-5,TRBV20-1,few,CSASEGNQPQHF,TGCAGTGCTAGTGAGGGGAATCAGCCCCAGCATTTT
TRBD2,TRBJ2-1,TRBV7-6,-,CASSFFSGANVGEQFF,TGTGCCAGCAGCTTTTTTAGCGGGGCGAACGTGGGTGAGCAGTTCTTC
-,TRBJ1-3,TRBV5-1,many,CASSSPEGGNTIYF,TGCGCCAGCAGCTCGCCCGAAGGTGGAAACACCATATATTTT
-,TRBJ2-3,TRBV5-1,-,CASNLQGPRTDTQYF,TGCGCCAGCAACCTTCAGGGACCACGCACAGATACGCAGTATTTT
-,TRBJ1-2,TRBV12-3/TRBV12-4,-,CASTQGGHGYTF,TGTGCCAGCACCCAAGGGGGACATGGCTACACCTTC
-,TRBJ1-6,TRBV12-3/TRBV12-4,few,CASNRGARASPLHF,TGTGCCAGCAATCGAGGGGCCAGGGCTTCACCCCTCCACTTT
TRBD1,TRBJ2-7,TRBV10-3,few,CAISVQGPSYEQYF,TGTGCCATCAGTGTACAGGGGCCCTCCTACGAGCAGTACTTC
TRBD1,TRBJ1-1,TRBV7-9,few,CASSSGQGGVAEAFF,TGTGCCAGCAGCTCCGGACAGGGAGGGGTCGCTGAAGCTTTCTTT
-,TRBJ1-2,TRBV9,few,CASSAIQGGYGYTF,TGTGCCAGCAGCGCGATACAGGGTGGCTATGGCTACACCTTC
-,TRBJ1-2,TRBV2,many,CASSEPVQGRRLSDYGYTF,TGTGCCAGCAGTGAACCCGTGCAGGGTCGTCGTTTATCTGACTATGGCTACACCTTC
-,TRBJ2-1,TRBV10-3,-,CAISESTVYNEQFF,TGTGCCATCAGTGAGTCGACGGTTTACAATGAGCAGTTCTTC
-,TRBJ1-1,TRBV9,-,CASSVSGNTEAFF,TGTGCCAGCAGCGTATCGGGGAACACTGAAGCTTTCTTT
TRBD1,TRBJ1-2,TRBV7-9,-,CASSLDRGNGYTF,TGTGCCAGCAGTTTGGACAGGGGGAATGGCTACACCTTC
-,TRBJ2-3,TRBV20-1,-,CSAYLATGTDTQYF,TGCAGTGCTTACCTAGCGACGGGCACAGATACGCAGTATTTT
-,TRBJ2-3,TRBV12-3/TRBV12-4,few,CASSFRQRVDTQYF,TGTGCCAGCAGTTTTCGGCAACGGGTGGATACGCAGTATTTT
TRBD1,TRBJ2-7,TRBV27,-,CASSPGQPSYEQYF,TGTGCCAGCAGTCCGGGACAGCCCTCCTACGAGCAGTACTTC
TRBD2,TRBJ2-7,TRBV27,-,CASSAGVEQYF,TGTGCCAGCTCAGCGGGGGTTGAGCAGTACTTC
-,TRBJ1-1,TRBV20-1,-,CSARVPSGSPEAFF,TGCAGTGCTAGAGTACCCAGTGGGTCCCCTGAAGCTTTCTTT
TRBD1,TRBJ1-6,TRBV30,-,CAWSGDSASPLHF,TGTGCCTGGAGCGGGGACAGTGCCTCACCCCTCCACTTT
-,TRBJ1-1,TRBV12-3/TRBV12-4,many,CAIAGFTEAFF,TGTGCCATAGCGGGGTTTACTGAAGCTTTCTTT